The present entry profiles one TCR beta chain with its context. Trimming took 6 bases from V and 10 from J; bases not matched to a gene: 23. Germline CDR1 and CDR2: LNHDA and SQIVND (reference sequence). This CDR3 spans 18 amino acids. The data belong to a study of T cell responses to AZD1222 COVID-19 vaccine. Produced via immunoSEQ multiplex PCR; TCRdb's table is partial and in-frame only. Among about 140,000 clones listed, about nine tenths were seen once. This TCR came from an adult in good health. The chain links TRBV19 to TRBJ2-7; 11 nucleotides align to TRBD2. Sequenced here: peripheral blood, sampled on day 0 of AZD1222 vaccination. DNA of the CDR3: TGTGCCAGTAGCCGAATTGGGGATGGGGGACTAGCGGATGCCCGACAGTACTTC. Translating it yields CASSRIGDGGLADARQYF. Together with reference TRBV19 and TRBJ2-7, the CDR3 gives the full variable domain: DGGITQSPKYLFRKEGQNVTLSCEQNLNHDAMYWYRQDPGQGLRLIYYSQIVNDFQKGDIAEGYSVSREKKESFPLTVTSAQKNPTAFYLCASSRIGDGGLADARQYFGPGTRLTVT.